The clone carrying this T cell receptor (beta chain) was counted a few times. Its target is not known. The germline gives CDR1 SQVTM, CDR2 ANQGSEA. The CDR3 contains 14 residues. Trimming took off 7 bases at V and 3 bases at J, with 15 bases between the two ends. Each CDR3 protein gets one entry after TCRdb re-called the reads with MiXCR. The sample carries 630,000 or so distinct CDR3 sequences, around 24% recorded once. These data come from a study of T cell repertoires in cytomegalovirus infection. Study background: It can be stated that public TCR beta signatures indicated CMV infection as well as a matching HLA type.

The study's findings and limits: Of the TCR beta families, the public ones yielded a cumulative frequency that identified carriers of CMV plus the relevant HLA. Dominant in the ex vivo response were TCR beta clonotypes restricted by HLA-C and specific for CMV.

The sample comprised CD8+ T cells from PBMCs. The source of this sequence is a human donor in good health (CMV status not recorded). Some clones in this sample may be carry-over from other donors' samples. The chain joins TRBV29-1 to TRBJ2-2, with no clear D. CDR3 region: CSGRSGRYTGELFF. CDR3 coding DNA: TGCAGCGGAAGATCGGGCAGATACACCGGGGAGCTGTTTTTT.